The 24 T cell receptor beta chains in this list originate from one sample, sequenced in a study of T-cell reconstitution after alpha-beta-depleted transplantation in children. Unique molecular identifiers were built into the TCRbeta library. TCRdb processed the PCR reads anew with MiXCR; each CDR3 protein has one entry. The repertoire has about a million distinct CDR3 sequences, roughly 29% of them found once; the top ten carry about 28%. The source material was PBMCs, mostly from graft donor cells, sampled 360 days after TCRalphabeta/CD19-depleted stem cell transplant. The receptors come from a boy in the first two years of life who had a stem cell transplant for SCID, so the T cells may come from the graft donor.

The chain carries TRBV7-2 and TRBJ2-3; D is ambiguous. The CDR3 loop spans 15 amino acids. The V and J ends lost 1 base and 4 bases respectively, with 12 bases between them. Germline V gene sequence: CDR1 SGHTA, CDR2 FQGNSA. The CDR3 is CASSLEYAVADTQYF. DNA of the CDR3: TGTGCCAGCAGCTTAGAGTATGCCGTGGCAGATACGCAGTATTTT.

This clonotype occurred a few times. The genes are TRBV3-1 and TRBJ2-7, with 9 bases matching TRBD1. The CDR3 has 16 amino acids. CDR1 and CDR2 (germline): LGHDT, YNNKEL (reference sequence). The V and J ends lost 3 bases and 6 bases, in that order; junction bases with no gene match: 12. The CDR3 DNA reads TGTGCCAGCAGCCAGGTCTGGACAGGGGAAGAGGGCGAGCAGTACTTC. Translation: CASSQVWTGEEGEQYF.

This clonotype occurred a few times. CDR3 loop: CASNKLGRGQNTEAFF. In DNA, the CDR3 is TGTGCCAGTAACAAGCTTGGTAGGGGACAGAACACTGAAGCTTTCTTT. V and J are TRBV19 and TRBJ1-1; D is perhaps TRBD1 (6 bases). Per germline, CDR1 LNHDA and CDR2 SQIVND (reference sequence). Trimming took off 7 bases at V and 1 base at J, with 19 bases between the two ends. The CDR3 runs 16 residues.

The chain links TRBV20-1 to TRBJ2-1; perhaps TRBD2 as D (5 bases). The CDR3 length is 14 residues. V gave up 5 bases and J gave up 2 bases, with 13 bases separating them. Germline loops: CDR1 DFQATT, CDR2 SNEGSKA (reference sequence). CDR3: CSAGRRGAYNEQFF. The DNA for the CDR3 is TGCAGTGCTGGGCGTCGGGGAGCCTACAATGAGCAGTTCTTC.

The chain joins TRBV2 to TRBJ2-7, with TRBD2 identical over 8 bases. This CDR3 has 12 residues. The trim removed 8 bases at V and 2 bases at J, leaving 2 bases unmatched. The V gene's germline CDR1 is SNHLY and CDR2 FYNNEI. The CDR3 loop is CASGGGTYEQYF. The CDR3 nucleotides read TGTGCCAGCGGCGGGGGGACCTACGAGCAGTACTTC.

The V gene is TRBV13, the J gene TRBJ2-3, with TRBD2 matching over 11 bases. The CDR3 is made up of 19 amino acids. Germline lookup yields CDR1 PRHDT and CDR2 FYEKMQ (reference sequence). Trimming at V came to 2 bases and at J to 6 bases, leaving 16 bases not matched to a gene. The CDR3: CASSLLTPTSGGNLDTQYF. The CDR3 DNA is TGTGCCAGCAGCTTACTTACGCCAACTAGCGGGGGAAATTTGGATACGCAGTATTTT.

This chain connects TRBV12-3 or TRBV12-4 to TRBJ1-4; TRBD1 agrees at 10 bases. V lost 4 bases, J lost 10 bases, and 9 bases stayed unmatched. The CDR3 has 15 amino acids. The CDR3: CASSSLGTGETKLFF. The CDR3 nucleotides read TGTGCCAGCAGTTCGTTAGGGACAGGGGAGACAAAACTGTTTTTT.

This clonotype occurred a few times. The limits of the CDR3 on the DNA are not certain, so only TCRdb's listed CDR3 is given. The chain carries TRBV21-1 and TRBJ1-1. TRBV21-1 is a documented pseudogene. The CDR3 length is 14 residues, termini included. CDR3: CASRVGSGNTEAFF.

This clonotype was found a few times. The chain is built from TRBV5-4 and TRBJ1-2, with TRBD1 matching 10 bases. The length of the CDR3 is 16 residues. Unmatched junction bases numbered 9, after V lost 4 bases and J lost 3 bases. Per germline, CDR1 SGHNT and CDR2 YYREEE (reference sequence). The CDR3 DNA reads as TGTGCCAGCAGCACCCGTCCGGGACAGGGGCACTATGGCTACACCTTC. It translates to CASSTRPGQGHYGYTF.

V and J are TRBV7-9 and TRBJ2-5, with D perhaps given as TRBD1 or TRBD2 (5 bases each). The CDR3 has 13 amino acids. Germline V gene data show CDR1 as SEHNR and CDR2 as FQNEAQ (reference sequence). Trimming took 10 bases from V and 3 from J, leaving 15 bases between them. CDR3 DNA: TGTGCCACCAAGGGCCGGGGCGAAGAGACCCAGTACTTC. Protein product: CATKGRGEETQYF.

This rearrangement joins TRBV15 to TRBJ1-1, with 7 nucleotides matching TRBD1. Germline CDR1 and CDR2: LNHNV and YYDKDF (reference sequence). Trimming at V came to 5 bases and at J to 1 base, leaving 4 bases not matched to a gene. The CDR3 has 14 amino acids. In DNA, the CDR3 is TGTGCCACCAGCCCCCGACAGGGGAACACTGAAGCTTTCTTT. It translates to CATSPRQGNTEAFF.

J is TRBJ2-7 and V is TRBV15; 8 nucleotides agree with TRBD1. J lost 3 bases, V lost 4 bases, and 11 bases had no gene match. Germline CDR1 LNHNV, CDR2 YYDKDF (reference sequence). The CDR3 sequence is 16 residues long. CDR3 in DNA: TGTGCCACCAGCAACTTTGCCGGGACAGGTTACTACGAGCAGTACTTC. It specifies CATSNFAGTGYYEQYF.

For the CDR3, the DNA is TGTGCCATCAGTGAATCATCGTTCCAAAGGCCCCAGCATTTT. Translation gives CAISESSFQRPQHF. The chain has TRBV10-3 and TRBJ1-5; D is ambiguous. The CDR3 loop spans 14 amino acids. V gave up 3 bases and J gave up 9 bases, with 15 bases separating them. Per the germline V gene, CDR1 is ENHRY and CDR2 is SYGVKD.

The genes are TRBV7-9 and TRBJ2-7, with 12 positions matching TRBD1. Germline CDR1 is SEHNR and CDR2 is FQNEAQ (reference sequence). The CDR3 runs 17 residues. The V and J ends lost 4 bases and 5 bases, in that order; junction bases with no gene match: 12. CDR3 sequence: CASSSGTGGSYAHEQYF. The CDR3 nucleotides read TGTGCCAGCAGCTCCGGGACAGGGGGCTCATATGCCCACGAGCAGTACTTC.

The V call is TRBV7-9, the J call TRBJ2-5, with 7 bases lining up with TRBD1. From germline, CDR1 is SEHNR and CDR2 FQNEAQ (reference sequence). V lost 3 bases and J lost 5; bases outside the gene matches: 9. CDR3 size: 15 residues. Written as DNA, the CDR3 is TGTGCCAGCAGCTTCCGACAGGGAAGGTTGGAGACCCAGTACTTC. Protein product: CASSFRQGRLETQYF.

This clonotype was counted a few times. The chain is built from TRBV5-1 and TRBJ1-2; D is ambiguous. Trimming cost V 0 bases and J 4 bases, with 10 bases left between them. The CDR3 has 14 amino acids. Germline CDR1 reads SGHRS; CDR2 reads YFSETQ. For the CDR3, the DNA is TGCGCCAGCAGCTTGGGCCAGCCGATCTATGGCTACACCTTC. Protein sequence: CASSLGQPIYGYTF.

The chain has TRBV9 and TRBJ2-7; D ambiguous. Germline values: CDR1 SGDLS, CDR2 YYNGEE. This CDR3 has 14 amino acids. V was pared by 0 bases and J by 5 bases, with 12 bases between. The CDR3 nucleotides read TGTGCCAGCAGCGTAGCTCTGGGGTGGGACGAGCAGTACTTC. Its protein product is CASSVALGWDEQYF.

This clonotype was seen more than once but under ten times. The V call is TRBV7-3, the J call TRBJ2-1; 7 bases match TRBD1. The V gene's germline CDR1 is SGHTA and CDR2 FQGTGA. J gave up 2 bases and V 5 bases, and 9 bases lay outside the gene matches. The CDR3 is made up of 16 amino acids. CDR3 in amino acids: CASSLIGTVAYNEQFF. The CDR3 DNA reads as TGTGCCAGCAGCCTTATAGGGACAGTGGCCTACAATGAGCAGTTCTTC.

The J gene is TRBJ1-6, the V gene TRBV5-1; unclear D gene. The V gene's germline CDR1 is SGHRS and CDR2 YFSETQ. The V gene lost 0 bases and the J gene lost 8 bases, with 6 bases spanning the gap. The CDR3 is 13 amino acids. CDR3 residues: CASSLGPDSPLHF. The CDR3 DNA is TGCGCCAGCAGCTTGGGACCAGATTCACCCCTCCACTTT.

The rearrangement joins TRBV4-1 to TRBJ2-7; D is uncertain. The CDR3 spans 16 residues. Per the germline V gene, CDR1 is MGHRA and CDR2 is YSYEKL. Trimming cost V 4 bases and J 5 bases, with 21 bases left between them. In DNA, the CDR3 is TGCGCCAGCAGCCCAGCGTCGGCCCTAATGTGGCACGAGCAGTACTTC. This sequence encodes CASSPASALMWHEQYF.

The chain employs TRBV5-1 and TRBJ2-1; possibly TRBD1 for D (6 bases). Looked up from germline, CDR1 is SGHRS and CDR2 is YFSETQ. The V gene lost 4 bases and the J gene lost 0 bases, with 17 bases spanning the gap. The CDR3 spans 17 residues. The CDR3 nucleotides read TGCGCCAGCAGCATACAGGGATATGGAGGCTCCTACAATGAGCAGTTCTTC. It is translated as CASSIQGYGGSYNEQFF.

This clonotype has just a few counts. This chain links TRBV12-3 or TRBV12-4 with TRBJ1-1; TRBD1 might be the D (6 bases). This CDR3 has 15 amino acids. V was shortened by 0 bases and J by 5 bases, with 13 bases between the two germline ends. The DNA for the CDR3 is TGTGCCAGCAGTTTAGCCCTAACAGGGCCAACTGAAGCTTTCTTT. This codes for CASSLALTGPTEAFF.

The chain combines TRBV29-1 with TRBJ1-5; a weak D match, TRBD1 (5 bases). Between the trimmed V and J ends, which lost 6 bases and 4 bases, there was a span of 13 bases. Germline values: CDR1 SQVTM, CDR2 ANQGSEA. The CDR3 spans 13 residues. CDR3 sequence (DNA): TGCAGCGTCCACCCGGGGGGGAATCAGCCCCAGCATTTT. This codes for CSVHPGGNQPQHF.

This chain links TRBV2 with TRBJ2-1; 8 bases align to TRBD2. CDR1 and CDR2 from the germline V gene are SNHLY and FYNNEI. The CDR3 runs 13 residues. V gave up 6 bases and J gave up 9 bases; unmatched junction bases: 7. The CDR3 spells CASRRGALGEQFF. CDR3 in DNA: TGTGCCAGCAGGCGGGGGGCCCTGGGTGAGCAGTTCTTC. Complete variable domain (other parts from reference TRBV2 and TRBJ2-1): EPEVTQTPSHQVTQMGQEVILRCVPISNHLYFYWYRQILGQKVEFLVSFYNNEISEKSEIFDDQFSVERPDGSNFTLKIRSTKLEDSAMYFCASRRGALGEQFFGPGTRLTVL.